This TCR beta chain originates from a study of response to subunit inactivated influenza vaccine. Germline CDR1 reads SGHTA; CDR2 reads FQGNSA. The V end lost 5 bases, the J end lost 1 base, and 11 bases lay between the germline ends. The CDR3 extends over 14 amino acids. TCRdb re-called the RT-PCR reads through MiXCR, storing one row per CDR3 protein. The table lists about 570,000 distinct CDR3 sequences, about 11% of them singletons, with about 10% in the top ten. These same records also appear under a second study, on T cells expressing NK-cell markers. As reported in that work: It was by 5'RACE template switching with UMIs that TCR beta cDNA was made. Underlying the TCR beta repertoires were sorted CD3+CD56+NKG2C+, CD3+CD56+NKG2C- and CD3+CD56-NKG2C+ T cells. The study found dominant NKG2C+ clonotypes at about 1.0-7.0% of CD8+ T cells in over five donors.

The sample in question was PBMCs from blood, obtained on the day of vaccination. The clonotype was recovered from a man aged 45 to 65 who received an inactivated influenza vaccine. The chain recombines TRBV7-2 with TRBJ2-5, with a tentative D call TRBD1 (6 bases). The CDR3 coding sequence is TGTGCCAGCAGCATGGACAGAGTCCAAGAGACCCAGTACTTC. Its translation: CASSMDRVQETQYF.